Listed below are T cell receptor beta chains from one sample, sequenced in a study of T cell repertoires in cytomegalovirus infection. TCRdb passed the reads through MiXCR, listing each CDR3 protein once. This sample has roughly 180,000 distinct CDR3 sequences, with roughly 28% found just once. The sample was PBMCs. The receptors were sampled from a human donor in good health (CMV status not recorded). Some clones in this sample may be carry-over from other donors' samples. CDR3s include the opening cysteine and the closing phenylalanine or tryptophan. A D gene is named only where the DNA matches it firmly. Not every row has a clone size; where given, it reads once, few, many or a size class.

CDR3 DNA: TGTGCCAGCAGCCCGACGGGTGGGGCAGAGACCCAGTACTTC
CDR3 protein: CASSPTGGAETQYF
clone size: NA
CDR3 length: 14
V gene: TRBV11-1
J gene: TRBJ2-5
D gene: NA

CDR3 DNA: TGTGCCAGCAGCTTCACGTTGAATATAGATAATGAAAAACTGTTTTTT
CDR3 protein: CASSFTLNIDNEKLFF
clone size: NA
CDR3 length: 16
V gene: TRBV5-5
J gene: TRBJ1-4
D gene: NA

CDR3 DNA: TGTGCCAGCAGTGACTCCAGGGGGCGGGAGACCCAGTACTTC
CDR3 protein: CASSDSRGRETQYF
clone size: few
CDR3 length: 14
V gene: TRBV2
J gene: TRBJ2-5
D gene: TRBD1

CDR3 DNA: TGCAGCGTTGATCAGGGGACAGCCGGGGGGTCCCAGTACTTC
CDR3 protein: CSVDQGTAGGSQYF
clone size: NA
CDR3 length: 14
V gene: TRBV29-1
J gene: TRBJ2-5
D gene: NA

CDR3 DNA: TGTGCCAGCAGCCTGTTTTTCTCGGGGAGCAATCAGCCCCAGCATTTT
CDR3 protein: CASSLFFSGSNQPQHF
clone size: NA
CDR3 length: 16
V gene: TRBV7-4
J gene: TRBJ1-5
D gene: NA

CDR3 DNA: TGTGCCAGCAGCTTAGTTGGCGGGGGAGGAAATGAGCAGTTCTTC
CDR3 protein: CASSLVGGGGNEQFF
clone size: many
CDR3 length: 15
V gene: TRBV7-2
J gene: TRBJ2-1
D gene: TRBD2

CDR3 DNA: TGTGCCAGCAGCCAAGACCAGGGGGGGAACACTGAAGCTTTCTTT
CDR3 protein: CASSQDQGGNTEAFF
clone size: NA
CDR3 length: 15
V gene: TRBV4-2
J gene: TRBJ1-1
D gene: TRBD1

CDR3 DNA: TGCAGTGCGGTACGAGGTAACACTGAAGCTTTCTTT
CDR3 protein: CSAVRGNTEAFF
clone size: many
CDR3 length: 12
V gene: TRBV20-1
J gene: TRBJ1-1
D gene: NA

CDR3 DNA: TGTGCCAGCAGCCCCGGGACAGGGGTGGGTCAGCCCCAGCATTTT
CDR3 protein: CASSPGTGVGQPQHF
clone size: few
CDR3 length: 15
V gene: TRBV12-3/TRBV12-4
J gene: TRBJ1-5
D gene: TRBD1

CDR3 DNA: TGTGCCAGCAGCTATCCGGGACAAGCGAACACCGGGGAGCTGTTTTTT
CDR3 protein: CASSYPGQANTGELFF
clone size: few
CDR3 length: 16
V gene: TRBV5-6
J gene: TRBJ2-2
D gene: NA

CDR3 DNA: TGCAGCGTTGAAGGGACGGGGGGGAGTGAAAAACTGTTTTTT
CDR3 protein: CSVEGTGGSEKLFF
clone size: many
CDR3 length: 14
V gene: TRBV29-1
J gene: TRBJ1-4
D gene: NA